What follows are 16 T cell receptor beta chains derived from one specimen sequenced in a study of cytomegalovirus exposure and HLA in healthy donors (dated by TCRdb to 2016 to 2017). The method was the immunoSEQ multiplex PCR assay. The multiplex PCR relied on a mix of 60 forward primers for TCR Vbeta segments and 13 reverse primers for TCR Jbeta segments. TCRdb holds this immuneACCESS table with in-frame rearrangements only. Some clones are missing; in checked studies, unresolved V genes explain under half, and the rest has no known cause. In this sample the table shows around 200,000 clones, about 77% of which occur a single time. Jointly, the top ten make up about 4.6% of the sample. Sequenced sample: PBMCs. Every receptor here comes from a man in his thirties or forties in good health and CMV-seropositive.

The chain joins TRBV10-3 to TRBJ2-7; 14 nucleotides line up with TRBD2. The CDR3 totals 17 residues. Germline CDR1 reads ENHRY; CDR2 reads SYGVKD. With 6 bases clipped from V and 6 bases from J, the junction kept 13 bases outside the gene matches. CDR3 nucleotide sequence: TGTGCCATCAGGGGCCTTCGACTAGCGGGAGGGCCTGGCGAGCAGTACTTC. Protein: CAIRGLRLAGGPGEQYF.

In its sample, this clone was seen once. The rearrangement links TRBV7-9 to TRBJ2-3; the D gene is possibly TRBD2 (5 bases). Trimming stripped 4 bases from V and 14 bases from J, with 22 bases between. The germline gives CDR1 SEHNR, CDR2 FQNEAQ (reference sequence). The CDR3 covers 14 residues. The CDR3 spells CASSSEASLAGMYF. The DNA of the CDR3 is TGTGCCAGCAGCTCAGAGGCTAGTCTAGCTGGGATGTATTTT.

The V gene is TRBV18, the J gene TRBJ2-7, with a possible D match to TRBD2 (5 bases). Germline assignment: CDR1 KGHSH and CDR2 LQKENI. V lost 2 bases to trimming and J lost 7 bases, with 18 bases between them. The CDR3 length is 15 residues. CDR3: CASSPGRTVRGEQYF. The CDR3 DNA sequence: TGTGCCAGCTCACCAGGGCGGACTGTGCGTGGTGAGCAGTACTTC.

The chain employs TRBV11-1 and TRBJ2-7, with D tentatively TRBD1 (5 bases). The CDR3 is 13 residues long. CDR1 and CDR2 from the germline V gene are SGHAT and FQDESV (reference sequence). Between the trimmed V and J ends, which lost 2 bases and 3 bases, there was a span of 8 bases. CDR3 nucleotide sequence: TGTGCCAGCAGCTTACAGGGCCTCTACGAGCAGTACTTC. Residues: CASSLQGLYEQYF.

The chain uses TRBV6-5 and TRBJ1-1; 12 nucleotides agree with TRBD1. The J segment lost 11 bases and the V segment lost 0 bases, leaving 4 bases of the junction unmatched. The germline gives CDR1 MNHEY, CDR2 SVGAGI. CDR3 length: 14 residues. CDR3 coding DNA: TGTGCCAGCAGTTACTCCGGGACAGGGGGCAGGGCTTTCTTT. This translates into CASSYSGTGGRAFF.

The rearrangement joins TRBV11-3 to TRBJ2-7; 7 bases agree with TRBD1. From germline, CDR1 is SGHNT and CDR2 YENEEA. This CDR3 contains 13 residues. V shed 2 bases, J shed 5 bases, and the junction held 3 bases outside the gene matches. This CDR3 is CASSLSGGNEQYF. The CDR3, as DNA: TGTGCCAGCAGCTTATCAGGGGGTAACGAGCAGTACTTC. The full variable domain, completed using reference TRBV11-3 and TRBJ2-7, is EAGVVQSPRYKIIEKKQPVAFWCNPISGHNTLYWYLQNLGQGPELLIRYENEEAVDDSQLPKDRFSAERLKGVDSTLKIQPAELGDSAVYLCASSLSGGNEQYFGPGTRLTVT.

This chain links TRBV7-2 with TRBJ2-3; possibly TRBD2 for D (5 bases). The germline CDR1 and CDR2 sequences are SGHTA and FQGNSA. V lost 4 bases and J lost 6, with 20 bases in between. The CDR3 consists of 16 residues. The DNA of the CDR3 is TGTGCCAGCAGCTCCGAGCGGACCAGACCCACTGATACGCAGTATTTT. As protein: CASSSERTRPTDTQYF.

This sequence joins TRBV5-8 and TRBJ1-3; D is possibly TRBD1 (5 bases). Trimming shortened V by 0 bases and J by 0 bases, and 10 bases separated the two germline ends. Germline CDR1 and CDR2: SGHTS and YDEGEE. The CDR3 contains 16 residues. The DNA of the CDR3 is TGTGCCAGCAGCTTGGAGCGGGGCTTCTCTGGAAACACCATATATTTT. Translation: CASSLERGFSGNTIYF. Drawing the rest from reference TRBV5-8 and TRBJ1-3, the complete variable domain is EAGVTQSPTHLIKTRGQQATLRCSPISGHTSVYWYQQALGLGLQFLLWYDEGEERNRGNFPPRFSGRQFPNYSSELNVNALELEDSALYLCASSLERGFSGNTIYFGEGSWLTVV.

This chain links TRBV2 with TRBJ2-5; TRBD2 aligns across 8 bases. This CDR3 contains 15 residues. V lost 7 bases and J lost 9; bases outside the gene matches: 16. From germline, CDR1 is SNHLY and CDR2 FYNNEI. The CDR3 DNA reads TGTGCCAGCACTGATTCCGGGGGGGTCCTAGCGCCCCAGTACTTC. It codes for CASTDSGGVLAPQYF.

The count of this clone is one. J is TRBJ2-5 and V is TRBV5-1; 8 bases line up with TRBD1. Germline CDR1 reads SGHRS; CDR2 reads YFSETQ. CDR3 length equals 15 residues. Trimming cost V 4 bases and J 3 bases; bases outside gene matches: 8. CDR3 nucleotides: TGCGCCAGCAGCGGAACAGGGGGTACTGAAGAGACCCAGTACTTC. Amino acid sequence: CASSGTGGTEETQYF.

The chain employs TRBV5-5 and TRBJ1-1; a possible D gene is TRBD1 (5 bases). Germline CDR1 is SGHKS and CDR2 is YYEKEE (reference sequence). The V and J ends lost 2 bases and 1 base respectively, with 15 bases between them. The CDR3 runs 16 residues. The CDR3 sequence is CASSLPGLSANTEAFF. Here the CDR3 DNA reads TGTGCCAGCAGCTTACCGGGACTGTCGGCGAACACTGAAGCTTTCTTT.

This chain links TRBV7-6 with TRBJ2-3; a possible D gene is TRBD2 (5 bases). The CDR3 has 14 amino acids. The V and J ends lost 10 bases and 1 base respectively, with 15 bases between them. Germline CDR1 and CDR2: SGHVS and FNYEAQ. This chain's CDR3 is CAITSGARTDTQYF. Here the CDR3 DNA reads TGTGCCATCACGAGCGGAGCTCGCACAGATACGCAGTATTTT.

CDR3 in amino acids: CASSIGVTEAFF. The CDR3 DNA is TGTGCCAGTAGTATCGGGGTAACTGAAGCTTTCTTT. The rearrangement links TRBV19 to TRBJ1-1; D remains ambiguous. The CDR3 spans 12 residues. Trimming removed 3 bases at V and 5 bases at J, with 7 bases between. Germline CDR1 reads LNHDA; CDR2 reads SQIVND (reference sequence).

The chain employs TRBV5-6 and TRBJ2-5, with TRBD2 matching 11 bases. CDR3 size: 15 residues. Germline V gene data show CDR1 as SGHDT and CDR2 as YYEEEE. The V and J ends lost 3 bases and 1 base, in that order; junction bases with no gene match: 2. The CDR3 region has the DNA TGTGCCAGCAGCTGGGGACTAGCGGCCCAAGAGACCCAGTACTTC. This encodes CASSWGLAAQETQYF.

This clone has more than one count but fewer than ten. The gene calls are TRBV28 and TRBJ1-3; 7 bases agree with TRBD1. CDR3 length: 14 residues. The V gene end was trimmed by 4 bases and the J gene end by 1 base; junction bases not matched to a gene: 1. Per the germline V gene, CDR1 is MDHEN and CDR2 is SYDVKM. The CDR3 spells CASSSTGSGNTIYF. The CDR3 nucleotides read TGTGCCAGCAGTTCGACAGGGTCTGGAAACACCATATATTTT.

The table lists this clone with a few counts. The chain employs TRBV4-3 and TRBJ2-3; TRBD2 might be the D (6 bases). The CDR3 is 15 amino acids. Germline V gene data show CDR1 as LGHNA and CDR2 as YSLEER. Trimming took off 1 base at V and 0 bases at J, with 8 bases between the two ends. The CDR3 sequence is CASSQAGVSTDTQYF. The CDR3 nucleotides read TGCGCCAGCAGCCAAGCGGGGGTCAGCACAGATACGCAGTATTTT.